These 10 T cell receptor beta chains were sequenced from one sample in a study of immune cell composition in non-small cell lung cancer. Assay used: immunoSEQ multiplex PCR; TCRdb lists only in-frame clones, some missing. The sample lists over 4,000 clones; under 85% were seen once. The specimen was lung tumor tissue. These receptor sequences come from a human donor with non-small cell lung cancer.

The chain links TRBV15 to TRBJ2-1; TRBD2 matches 7 bases. This CDR3 has 15 residues. Germline assignment: CDR1 LNHNV and CDR2 YYDKDF (reference sequence). The V segment lost 1 base and the J segment 5 bases; nucleotides outside the gene matches: 5. The chain's CDR3 is CATSRAGSGHNEQFF. CDR3 bases: TGTGCCACCAGCAGAGCAGGTAGCGGGCACAATGAGCAGTTCTTC.

The chain carries TRBV27 and TRBJ1-1, with D possibly being TRBD1 (6 bases). Germline CDR1 MNHEY, CDR2 SMNVEV (reference sequence). The CDR3 consists of 14 residues. Trimming pared 5 bases from V and 0 bases from J, leaving 10 bases between. The CDR3 sequence is CASSVRGLNTEAFF. The CDR3 nucleotides are TGTGCCAGCAGTGTCAGGGGTCTGAACACTGAAGCTTTCTTT.

This clone has only a few counts. The chain recombines TRBV30 with TRBJ1-5; D ambiguous. Trimming shortened V by 1 base and J by 11 bases, and 18 bases separated the two germline ends. In germline, CDR1 is GTSNPN, CDR2 SVGIG (reference sequence). The CDR3 covers 14 residues. DNA for the CDR3: TGTGCCTGGAGTGGGTCTAGTATATTATCGGCCCAGCATTTT. Its translation is CAWSGSSILSAQHF. The whole variable domain, remainder taken from reference TRBV30 and TRBJ1-5, is SQTIHQWPATLVQPVGSPLSLECTVEGTSNPNLYWYRQAAGRGLQLLFYSVGIGQISSEVPQNLSASRPQDRQFILSSKKLLLSDSGFYLCAWSGSSILSAQHFGDGTRLSIL.

V is TRBV6-1 and J is TRBJ1-2, with 10 bases that match TRBD1. The germline V gene encodes CDR1 MNHNS and CDR2 SASEGT. The CDR3 extends over 14 amino acids. Unmatched junction bases numbered 6, after V lost 8 bases and J lost 3 bases. The CDR3 DNA is TGTGCCAGCGCCGGGACAGGGGCGGACTATGGCTACACCTTC. This sequence encodes CASAGTGADYGYTF.

This sequence joins TRBV19 and TRBJ2-7; 11 positions agree with TRBD1. Germline values: CDR1 LNHDA, CDR2 SQIVND (reference sequence). The CDR3 is made up of 15 amino acids. V dropped 5 bases and J dropped 6; count of bases not matched to a gene: 9. The CDR3 loop reads CASSPGTGGPSEQYF. In nucleotides, the CDR3 is TGTGCCAGTAGTCCGGGGACAGGGGGGCCTTCCGAGCAGTACTTC.

The chain joins TRBV5-1 to TRBJ2-5; 8 nucleotides line up with TRBD1. The J call could be wrong; TRBJ2-7 is a better fit for the DNA end. The CDR3 loop spans 14 amino acids. Germline assignment: CDR1 SGHRS and CDR2 YFSETQ. The CDR3 region has the DNA TGCGCCAGCAGCCGGGCGGGACAGGACTACGAGCAGTACTTC. Amino acid sequence: CASSRAGQDYEQYF.

This clone showed up just once. This chain uses TRBV29-1 with TRBJ1-6; D possibly corresponds to TRBD1 (5 bases). CDR1 is SQVTM and CDR2 is ANQGSEA in the germline V gene. This CDR3 has 13 amino acids. The V end lost 7 bases, the J end lost 7 bases, and 14 bases lay between the germline ends. CDR3 residues: CSARDRYNSPLHF. The CDR3 DNA reads as TGCAGCGCCCGCGACAGATACAATTCACCCCTCCACTTT. The complete variable domain, with remaining parts taken from reference TRBV29-1 and TRBJ1-6, reads SAVISQKPSRDICQRGTSLTIQCQVDSQVTMMFWYRQQPGQSLTLIATANQGSEATYESGFVIDKFPISRPNLTFSTLTVSNMSPEDSSIYLCSARDRYNSPLHFGNGTRLTVT.

The chain joins TRBV29-1 to TRBJ1-2; 7 nucleotides agree with TRBD1. Germline trimming cut 5 bases from V and 2 bases from J; bases unmatched to any gene: 2. In germline, CDR1 is SQVTM, CDR2 ANQGSEA. There are 12 residues in the CDR3. The CDR3 nucleotides are TGCAGCGTTAGGGGACAGAACTATGGCTACACCTTC. Protein: CSVRGQNYGYTF.

The chain recombines TRBV7-8 with TRBJ2-2, with TRBD2 matching over 11 bases. CDR3 length: 17 amino acids. Germline CDR1 SGHVS, CDR2 FQNEAQ. V lost 4 bases, J lost 4 bases, and 8 bases stayed unmatched. The CDR3 reads CASSSTVLAGGTGELFF. CDR3 DNA sequence: TGTGCCAGCAGCTCTACCGTCCTAGCGGGAGGCACCGGGGAGCTGTTTTTT.

CDR3 in amino acids: CASSLTSGSWAGELFF. CDR3 coding DNA: TGTGCCAGCAGCTTAACTAGCGGGAGTTGGGCCGGGGAGCTGTTTTTT. The chain recombines TRBV7-9 with TRBJ2-2; 11 bases are a match to TRBD2. After removal of 2 bases from V and 6 bases from J, the junction contained 5 bases not matched to a gene. The CDR3 totals 16 residues. The germline CDR1 and CDR2 sequences are SEHNR and FQNEAQ (reference sequence).